This T cell receptor (beta chain) emerged from a study of T-cell reconstitution after alpha-beta-depleted transplantation in children. Points from the study as a whole: T-cell counts and diversity at one year post-transplant came mainly from newly produced T cells.

This clonotype has a handful of counts. Its target is unknown. Preparation of the TCRbeta library involved a method that used unique molecular identifiers. TCRdb processed the PCR reads anew with MiXCR; each CDR3 protein has one entry. The profile covers around 300,000 distinct CDR3 sequences, with 23% appearing a single time and approximately 11% taken by the ten largest. Germline V CDR1 and CDR2: MNHEY, SMNVEV (reference sequence). The V end was cut by 2 bases, the J end by 1 base, with 5 bases between. The CDR3 is 14 amino acids. The sample was PBMCs, mostly from graft donor cells, taken 180 days after TCRalphabeta/CD19-depleted stem cell transplant. The origin of this receptor is a male patient between 10 and 17 years old who had a stem cell transplant for acute lymphoblastic leukemia, so the T cells may come from the graft donor. This chain links TRBV27 with TRBJ1-4; D ambiguous. DNA for the CDR3: TGTGCCAGCAGTTTAATCGGAACTAATGAAAAACTGTTTTTT. Protein product: CASSLIGTNEKLFF. The full variable domain, completed using reference TRBV27 and TRBJ1-4, is EAQVTQNPRYLITVTGKKLTVTCSQNMNHEYMSWYRQDPGLGLRQIYYSMNVEVTDKGDVPEGYKVSRKEKRNFPLILESPSPNQTSLYFCASSLIGTNEKLFFGSGTQLSVL.